A single sample is the source of the 19 T cell receptor beta chains below, sequenced in a study of TIL therapy for anti-PD-1-resistant metastatic lung cancer. Time point here: pre-treatment sample, taken before nivolumab and TIL therapy. Most excised metastases sampled were pleural nodules or supraclavicular lymph nodes. Sequencing used immunoSEQ v3. Profiling relied on immunoSEQ multiplex PCR, and the TCRdb table lists in-frame clones only, not all of them. The repertoire holds more than 90,000 clones, with 55% to 75% as singletons. The material was tumor tissue, obtained at baseline. Receptor source: a person between 30 and 80 years old with non-small cell lung cancer.

This clone has just one count. One junction end does not reproduce the germline sequence, and a read error may be involved. This chain joins TRBV30 and TRBJ1-1; TRBD1 might be the D (6 bases). Germline loops: CDR1 GTSNPN, CDR2 SVGIG (reference sequence). The CDR3 has 14 residues. The CDR3: CAWTGGGALTGAFF. CDR3 DNA: TGTGCCTGGACTGGAGGGGGTGCTCTCACTGGAGCTTTCTTT.

This chain links TRBV5-4 with TRBJ2-3, with D possibly matching TRBD1 (6 bases). Germline-derived CDR1 and CDR2 are SGHNT and YYREEE (reference sequence). V lost 1 base, J lost 8 bases, and 14 bases lay in between. The CDR3 is made up of 14 amino acids. CDR3 coding DNA: TGTGCCAGCAGCTTGTACGACAGGCCTGGTACGCAGTATTTT. This sequence encodes CASSLYDRPGTQYF. The variable domain in full, with the rest retrieved from reference TRBV5-4 and TRBJ2-3, is ETGVTQSPTHLIKTRGQQVTLRCSSQSGHNTVSWYQQALGQGPQFIFQYYREEENGRGNFPPRFSGLQFPNYSSELNVNALELDDSALYLCASSLYDRPGTQYFGPGTRLTVL.

This clone was detected only a few times. J is TRBJ1-6 and V is TRBV30; D unclear. Germline assignment: CDR1 GTSNPN and CDR2 SVGIG (reference sequence). V was pared by 2 bases and J by 13 bases, with 9 bases between. The CDR3 contains 11 residues. The CDR3 DNA sequence: TGTGCCTGGAGTAGGCCGTTTCCCCTCCACTTT. Translated, it gives CAWSRPFPLHF.

The chain has TRBV11-2 and TRBJ2-2; D remains unclear. The germline V and J ends were trimmed by 4 bases and 1 base, with 13 bases remaining between them. The CDR3 length is 16 residues. Looked up from germline, CDR1 is SGHAT and CDR2 is FQNNGV. CDR3 in DNA: TGTGCCAGCAGCTCCTACGTAGAACAGAACACCGGGGAGCTGTTTTTT. Encoded protein: CASSSYVEQNTGELFF.

This sequence joins TRBV6-6 and TRBJ2-2; maybe TRBD1 (6 bases). In germline, CDR1 is MNHNY, CDR2 SVGAGI (reference sequence). This CDR3 comprises 14 residues. V dropped 7 bases and J dropped 4 bases, with 13 bases sitting between them. The CDR3 region is CASTPQGRTGELFF. The CDR3, as DNA: TGTGCCAGCACCCCGCAGGGGCGCACCGGGGAGCTGTTTTTT.

V gene TRBV7-2 combines with J gene TRBJ2-1; D is possibly TRBD1 or TRBD2 (7 bases each). CDR1 SGHTA and CDR2 FQGNSA come from the germline V gene. This CDR3 is built from 16 residues. V was trimmed by 2 bases and J by 9 bases, leaving 20 bases between them. The CDR3 DNA reads as TGTGCCAGCAGCTTATTTTTAGCAGGGGGGGGAGGTGAGCAGTTCTTC. Translated, it gives CASSLFLAGGGGEQFF.

CDR3: CASSSLRMFETQYF. The CDR3 DNA sequence: TGTGCCAGCAGTTCCCTCCGGATGTTTGAGACCCAGTACTTC. This chain uses TRBV27 with TRBJ2-5; no definite D call. Trimming removed 4 bases from V and 5 bases from J, with 14 bases in between. The CDR3 is 14 residues long. From germline, CDR1 is MNHEY and CDR2 SMNVEV (reference sequence).

The chain employs TRBV6-2 or TRBV6-3 and TRBJ2-2; 12 bases line up with TRBD2. This CDR3 contains 18 residues. J was trimmed by 1 base and V by 5 bases; bases with no gene match: 8. CDR1 and CDR2 from the germline V gene are MNHEY and SVGEGT. CDR3 region: CASSRTSGTTENTGELFF. CDR3 nucleotides: TGTGCCAGCAGTCGGACTAGCGGGACGACTGAGAACACCGGGGAGCTGTTTTTT.

This clone was seen just once. In DNA, the CDR3 is TGTGCCAGCAGTTCAACCACCGGGGAGCTGTTTTTT. Protein sequence: CASSSTTGELFF. This chain connects TRBV6-2 or TRBV6-3 to TRBJ2-2; no clear D gene. Trimming cost V 4 bases and J 4 bases, with 4 bases left between them. This CDR3 contains 12 residues. Germline V gene sequence: CDR1 MNHEY, CDR2 SVGEGT.

The rearrangement links TRBV28 to TRBJ1-1; tentatively, D is TRBD1 (5 bases). There are 14 residues in the CDR3. V was pared by 2 bases and J by 5 bases, with 12 bases between. The germline V gene encodes CDR1 MDHEN and CDR2 SYDVKM. The CDR3 DNA reads TGTGCCAGCAGTTTAGGGGGAGGCCGGACTGAAGCTTTCTTT. It codes for CASSLGGGRTEAFF. Together with reference TRBV28 and TRBJ1-1, the CDR3 gives the full variable domain: DVKVTQSSRYLVKRTGEKVFLECVQDMDHENMFWYRQDPGLGLRLIYFSYDVKMKEKGDIPEGYSVSREKKERFSLILESASTNQTSMYLCASSLGGGRTEAFFGQGTRLTVV.

This chain joins TRBV24-1 and TRBJ2-1, with 7 nucleotides matching TRBD2. V trimming: 5 bases; J trimming: 0 bases; junction bases outside the gene matches: 0. The V gene's germline CDR1 is KGHDR and CDR2 SFDVKD. The CDR3 length is 14 residues. The CDR3 DNA reads as TGTGCCACCAGTGGGGGGGGCTCCTACAATGAGCAGTTCTTC. Protein: CATSGGGSYNEQFF.

V usage is TRBV28 and J usage is TRBJ1-2; 9 bases line up with TRBD1. Germline V gene data show CDR1 as MDHEN and CDR2 as SYDVKM. V trimming: 7 bases; J trimming: 8 bases; junction bases outside the gene matches: 17. CDR3 length: 16 amino acids. The CDR3 here is CASKLIPGQGRGGYTF. For the CDR3, the DNA is TGTGCCAGCAAACTCATACCGGGACAGGGACGTGGAGGCTACACCTTC.

The chain has TRBV3-1 (or the pseudogene TRBV3-2) and TRBJ2-3; 7 bases match TRBD2. The V gene end was trimmed by 3 bases and the J gene end by 3 bases; junction bases not matched to a gene: 6. The CDR3 is 15 residues long. The germline V gene encodes CDR1 LGHDT and CDR2 YNNKEL (reference sequence). CDR3 nucleotides: TGTGCCAGCAGCCAGGGAGGGATTTTGACAGATACGCAGTATTTT. It codes for CASSQGGILTDTQYF.

The chain is built from TRBV12-1 and TRBJ2-4; the table's D call, TRBD1, has no DNA check behind it. TRBV12-1 is termed a pseudogene. This CDR3 region has 13 residues. CDR3 sequence: CASSSGAKNIQYF. The CDR3 DNA reads as TGTGCCAGCAGCTCAGGGGCCAAAAACATTCAGTACTTC.

The V call is TRBV7-2, the J call TRBJ2-3; 7 nucleotides align to TRBD2. This CDR3 is built from 18 residues. V lost 1 base to trimming and J lost 5 bases; unmatched junction nucleotides: 15. Germline loops: CDR1 SGHTA, CDR2 FQGNSA. The CDR3 reads CASSLVPRSAGVGDTQYF. The CDR3, as DNA: TGTGCCAGCAGCTTAGTCCCGAGGTCGGCGGGGGTGGGAGATACGCAGTATTTT.

The rearrangement joins TRBV18 to TRBJ2-1; 8 bases are a match to TRBD1. This CDR3 is built from 15 residues. CDR1 and CDR2 from the germline V gene are KGHSH and LQKENI. V shed 1 base and J 6 bases; nucleotides not matched to a gene: 5. CDR3 in amino acids: CASSPRATGGNEQFF. CDR3 nucleotides: TGTGCCAGCTCACCACGAGCAACAGGGGGCAATGAGCAGTTCTTC.

V gene TRBV7-2 combines with J gene TRBJ1-2, with 7 bases identical to TRBD1. This CDR3 comprises 14 residues. CDR1 SGHTA and CDR2 FQGNSA come from the germline V gene. V was clipped by 6 bases and J by 8 bases; unmatched bases: 12. Here the CDR3 reads CASRPGQTGQGYTF. CDR3 sequence (DNA): TGTGCCAGCAGACCCGGTCAGACAGGGCAAGGCTACACCTTC.

CDR3 sequence reads: CAWSPGTNNEQFF. CDR3 coding DNA: TGTGCCTGGAGTCCGGGTACAAACAATGAGCAGTTCTTC. This chain connects TRBV30 to TRBJ2-1; D uncertain. Looked up from germline, CDR1 is GTSNPN and CDR2 is SVGIG (reference sequence). Between the trimmed V and J ends, which lost 2 bases and 5 bases, there was a span of 10 bases. The CDR3 runs 13 residues.

This chain connects TRBV7-9 to TRBJ2-3; 7 bases align to TRBD1. The CDR3 runs to 17 residues. The J segment lost 1 base and the V segment lost 7 bases, leaving 14 bases of the junction unmatched. Germline V gene sequence: CDR1 SEHNR, CDR2 FQNEAQ (reference sequence). The CDR3 sequence: CASNPKPRGQGTDTQYF. DNA for the CDR3: TGTGCCAGCAACCCGAAACCGAGGGGGCAGGGCACAGATACGCAGTATTTT. The variable domain in full, with the rest retrieved from reference TRBV7-9 and TRBJ2-3, is DTGVSQNPRHKITKRGQNVTFRCDPISEHNRLYWYRQTLGQGPEFLTYFQNEAQLEKSRLLSDRFSAERPKGSFSTLEIQRTEQGDSAMYLCASNPKPRGQGTDTQYFGPGTRLTVL.